The rows below give T cell receptor beta chains drawn from one sample of a study of CD8 T cells in Susac syndrome. TCRdb recomputed calls from the immunoSEQ multiplex PCR reads with MiXCR, one row per CDR3 protein. This table has around 140,000 distinct CDR3 sequences, 75% to 90% appearing once. Sequencing input: CD8+ T cells from PBMCs. The receptors were gathered from a human donor with multiple sclerosis. CDR3s include the opening cysteine and the closing phenylalanine or tryptophan. The D gene is left open where the match is weak. For some rows the clone size is stated as once, few or many, or as a class when expanded; others skip it.

abundance: few
d_gene: NA
v_gene: TRBV12-3/TRBV12-4
j_gene: TRBJ1-1
CDR3nt: TGTGCCAGCAGTTTAGCCCCCGGGGGCACTGAAGCTTTCTTT
CDR3aa: CASSLAPGGTEAFF

abundance: NA
d_gene: NA
v_gene: TRBV7-9
j_gene: TRBJ2-5
CDR3nt: TGTGCCAGCAGCTTACGATTTTACAGGGAAGAGACCCAGTACTTC
CDR3aa: CASSLRFYREETQYF

abundance: NA
d_gene: TRBD1
v_gene: TRBV19
j_gene: TRBJ1-1
CDR3nt: TGTGCCAGTAGTATGGAGGGGACAGGCTACACTGAAGCTTTCTTT
CDR3aa: CASSMEGTGYTEAFF

abundance: once
d_gene: NA
v_gene: TRBV6-5
j_gene: TRBJ2-1
CDR3nt: TGTGCCAGCTCGGCTTTTTCGCCCTACAATGAGCAGTTCTTC
CDR3aa: CASSAFSPYNEQFF

abundance: NA
d_gene: TRBD1
v_gene: TRBV19
j_gene: TRBJ1-1
CDR3nt: TGTGCCAGTAGGCAATTAGACAGGGGAAACACTGAAGCTTTCTTT
CDR3aa: CASRQLDRGNTEAFF

abundance: NA
d_gene: NA
v_gene: TRBV30
j_gene: TRBJ1-1
CDR3nt: TGTGCCTGGGTAAGACAGGAGGTCGCTGAAGCTTTCTTT
CDR3aa: CAWVRQEVAEAFF

abundance: NA
d_gene: NA
v_gene: TRBV20-1
j_gene: TRBJ2-1
CDR3nt: TGCAGTGTTGATGAGCAGTTCTTC
CDR3aa: CSVDEQFF

abundance: NA
d_gene: NA
v_gene: TRBV25-1
j_gene: TRBJ2-3
CDR3nt: TGTGCCAGCAGGGGGGGCAGGAACACAGATACGCAGTATTTT
CDR3aa: CASRGGRNTDTQYF

abundance: NA
d_gene: NA
v_gene: TRBV5-6
j_gene: TRBJ1-2
CDR3nt: TGTGCCAGCAGCATAGGGGGGGTTACCTACTATGGCTACACCTTC
CDR3aa: CASSIGGVTYYGYTF

abundance: NA
d_gene: TRBD1
v_gene: TRBV5-6
j_gene: TRBJ1-2
CDR3nt: TGTGCCAGCAGCTTAGGGGCCGGGACAGAATACACCTTC
CDR3aa: CASSLGAGTEYTF

abundance: NA
d_gene: NA
v_gene: TRBV3-1
j_gene: TRBJ1-2
CDR3nt: TGTGCCAGCAGCCCGGTTTCCGGCTATGGCTACACCTTC
CDR3aa: CASSPVSGYGYTF

abundance: NA
d_gene: TRBD1
v_gene: TRBV5-4
j_gene: TRBJ1-2
CDR3nt: TGTGCCAGCAGACAAATGGGGACAGTACTCAACTATGGCTACACCTTC
CDR3aa: CASRQMGTVLNYGYTF

abundance: NA
d_gene: NA
v_gene: TRBV7-9
j_gene: TRBJ1-1
CDR3nt: TGTGCCAGCAGCGGGACACTATCCGGGGGAGCTTTCTTT
CDR3aa: CASSGTLSGGAFF

abundance: NA
d_gene: NA
v_gene: TRBV28
j_gene: TRBJ1-2
CDR3nt: TGTGCCAGCAGTTTAATAGGGGATTTAGGCTATGGCTACACCTTC
CDR3aa: CASSLIGDLGYGYTF

abundance: NA
d_gene: TRBD2
v_gene: TRBV29-1
j_gene: TRBJ2-1
CDR3nt: TGCAGCGTTGAAGGGATCGGGGGGGTCTACAATGAGCAGTTCTTC
CDR3aa: CSVEGIGGVYNEQFF

abundance: NA
d_gene: NA
v_gene: TRBV15
j_gene: TRBJ2-3
CDR3nt: TGTGCCACCGGAGCGGGCACAGATACGCAGTATTTT
CDR3aa: CATGAGTDTQYF

abundance: NA
d_gene: NA
v_gene: TRBV9
j_gene: TRBJ2-7
CDR3nt: TGTGCCAGCAGCGACAACGGGGAGGCAGCCTACGAGCAGTACTTC
CDR3aa: CASSDNGEAAYEQYF

abundance: NA
d_gene: NA
v_gene: TRBV27
j_gene: TRBJ1-2
CDR3nt: TGTGCCAGCAGTCCCCTCGGACATCTCTATGCAGGCTACACCTTC
CDR3aa: CASSPLGHLYAGYTF

abundance: NA
d_gene: NA
v_gene: TRBV25-1
j_gene: TRBJ2-2
CDR3nt: TGTGCCAGCAGTACAGGGATTAGTGAGCTGTTTTTT
CDR3aa: CASSTGISELFF

abundance: NA
d_gene: NA
v_gene: TRBV19
j_gene: TRBJ2-6
CDR3nt: TGTGCCAGTAGTATAGGATCCCCTCCGGGGTCTGGGGCCAACGTCCTGACTTTC
CDR3aa: CASSIGSPPGSGANVLTF

abundance: NA
d_gene: NA
v_gene: TRBV20-1
j_gene: TRBJ1-1
CDR3nt: TGCAGTGCTAGGGAGGGTATGGTTGAAGCTTTCTTT
CDR3aa: CSAREGMVEAFF

abundance: NA
d_gene: NA
v_gene: TRBV12-3/TRBV12-4
j_gene: TRBJ2-1
CDR3nt: TGTGCCAGCACCGGAGCTGATAATGAGCAGTTCTTC
CDR3aa: CASTGADNEQFF

abundance: NA
d_gene: NA
v_gene: TRBV13
j_gene: TRBJ1-2
CDR3nt: TGTGCCAGCAGCTTGGGGAGGGAGTATTATGGCTACACCTTC
CDR3aa: CASSLGREYYGYTF

abundance: NA
d_gene: NA
v_gene: TRBV30
j_gene: TRBJ1-1
CDR3nt: TGTGCCTGGAGCGAAACAGTCAACACTGAAGCTTTCTTT
CDR3aa: CAWSETVNTEAFF

abundance: NA
d_gene: TRBD1
v_gene: TRBV20-1
j_gene: TRBJ1-5
CDR3nt: TGCAGTGCGCCTGGACAGGGCCATCAGCCCCAGCATTTT
CDR3aa: CSAPGQGHQPQHF

abundance: NA
d_gene: TRBD1
v_gene: TRBV4-1
j_gene: TRBJ1-2
CDR3nt: TGCGCCAGCAGCCTCCGGGACAGCACAACCTATGGCTACACCTTC
CDR3aa: CASSLRDSTTYGYTF

abundance: NA
d_gene: NA
v_gene: TRBV4-1
j_gene: TRBJ1-1
CDR3nt: TGCGCCAGCAGCCAAGATAGGGCAGGGTCGACTGAAGCTTTCTTT
CDR3aa: CASSQDRAGSTEAFF

abundance: NA
d_gene: NA
v_gene: TRBV27
j_gene: TRBJ1-5
CDR3nt: TGTGCCAGCTCAGTGCAGGGTGGAAATCAGCCCCAGCATTTT
CDR3aa: CASSVQGGNQPQHF

abundance: NA
d_gene: NA
v_gene: TRBV19
j_gene: TRBJ1-5
CDR3nt: TGTGCCACCACAGGGAGAAGCAATCAGCCCCAGCATTTT
CDR3aa: CATTGRSNQPQHF

abundance: NA
d_gene: NA
v_gene: TRBV6-5
j_gene: TRBJ2-6
CDR3nt: TGTGCCAGCAGTTTAGGGACCTCTGGGGCCAACGTCCTGACTTTC
CDR3aa: CASSLGTSGANVLTF

abundance: NA
d_gene: NA
v_gene: TRBV6-6
j_gene: TRBJ1-4
CDR3nt: TGTGCCAGCAGTTACTCGATTCCCGTTCGGGGTGAAAAACTGTTTTTT
CDR3aa: CASSYSIPVRGEKLFF

abundance: NA
d_gene: NA
v_gene: TRBV5-4
j_gene: TRBJ2-7
CDR3nt: TGTGCCAGCAGCTGGGGTGGCAATAAGCAGTACTTC
CDR3aa: CASSWGGNKQYF

abundance: NA
d_gene: NA
v_gene: TRBV4-3
j_gene: TRBJ1-4
CDR3nt: TGCGCCAGCAGCCACTCCTACAGGACAACTAATGAAAAACTGTTTTTT
CDR3aa: CASSHSYRTTNEKLFF

abundance: NA
d_gene: TRBD1
v_gene: TRBV5-5
j_gene: TRBJ1-2
CDR3nt: TGTGCCAGCAGCTTGGCCGGCCGGAGCGGGACAGCTAACTATGGCTACACCTTC
CDR3aa: CASSLAGRSGTANYGYTF

abundance: NA
d_gene: NA
v_gene: TRBV20-1
j_gene: TRBJ2-1
CDR3nt: TGCAGTGTCCCGGGACGTAAGAGCTCCTACAATGAGCAGTTCTTC
CDR3aa: CSVPGRKSSYNEQFF